One sample yielded the 10 T cell receptor beta chains listed below, sequenced in a study of cytomegalovirus exposure and HLA in healthy donors. The primer mix had 60 Vbeta and 13 Jbeta primers. Sequencing was performed with immunoSEQ multiplex PCR; in TCRdb, only in-frame clones are kept and a portion is missing. The profile shows 150,000 to 200,000 clones, 70% to 85% of them singletons. Sequenced: PBMCs. Receptors originate from a woman in her twenties or thirties in good health and CMV-seropositive.

This clone was found a few times. The V and J genes are TRBV7-2 and TRBJ1-1, with TRBD1 matching 7 bases. V trimming: 3 bases; J trimming: 4 bases; junction bases outside the gene matches: 8. The CDR3 has 15 amino acids. Per the germline V gene, CDR1 is SGHTA and CDR2 is FQGNSA. The CDR3: CASSLYRGTGTEAFF. The CDR3 region has the DNA TGTGCCAGCAGCTTGTACAGGGGAACTGGCACTGAAGCTTTCTTT.

This clone has just one count. The chain carries TRBV18 and TRBJ2-5; a weak D match, TRBD2 (6 bases). From germline, CDR1 is KGHSH and CDR2 LQKENI. V was cut by 6 bases and J by 3 bases, with 17 bases left in between. This CDR3 has 15 amino acids. The CDR3 loop is CASSPGASEEETQYF. Written as DNA, the CDR3 is TGTGCCAGCTCCCCCGGGGCTAGCGAGGAAGAGACCCAGTACTTC.

The rearrangement uses TRBV6-5 and TRBJ2-7; 10 nucleotides match TRBD2. Germline trimming cut 4 bases from V and 6 bases from J; bases unmatched to any gene: 6. The CDR3 totals 14 residues. Germline V CDR1 and CDR2: MNHEY, SVGAGI. The CDR3 nucleotides are TGTGCCAGCAGTTCGCCGGGACTAGCGATCGAGCAGTACTTC. Translated: CASSSPGLAIEQYF.

The chain carries TRBV9 and TRBJ1-4, with 11 positions matching TRBD1. V lost 0 bases and J lost 10; bases outside the gene matches: 5. CDR1 is SGDLS and CDR2 is YYNGEE in the germline V gene. The CDR3 covers 15 residues. CDR3 sequence: CASSVGTGQGGKLFF. The DNA of the CDR3 is TGTGCCAGCAGCGTAGGGACGGGACAGGGGGGAAAACTGTTTTTT.

The V and J genes are TRBV5-4 and TRBJ2-7, with 7 bases matching TRBD1. This CDR3 comprises 16 residues. V lost 4 bases to trimming and J lost 2 bases; unmatched junction nucleotides: 12. The germline CDR1 and CDR2 sequences are SGHNT and YYREEE (reference sequence). This CDR3 is CASSMTGQVRPYEQYF. Here the CDR3 DNA reads TGTGCCAGCAGCATGACAGGACAGGTACGGCCCTACGAGCAGTACTTC.

This chain joins TRBV27 and TRBJ1-4; the match to TRBD1 covers 7 bases. Germline trimming cut 4 bases from V and 3 bases from J; bases unmatched to any gene: 5. CDR3 size: 15 residues. From germline, CDR1 is MNHEY and CDR2 SMNVEV (reference sequence). CDR3 nucleotide sequence: TGTGCCAGCAGTTCTACAGGGGCGCCTAATGAAAAACTGTTTTTT. Protein sequence: CASSSTGAPNEKLFF.

The chain uses TRBV7-9 and TRBJ1-2; TRBD1 aligns across 8 bases. Germline loops: CDR1 SEHNR, CDR2 FQNEAQ (reference sequence). J lost 7 bases, V lost 5 bases, and 12 bases had no gene match. The CDR3 loop spans 15 amino acids. CDR3 amino acids: CASSERGQENRGYTF. CDR3 in DNA: TGTGCCAGCAGCGAAAGGGGACAGGAGAACCGTGGCTACACCTTC. Variable domain in full (rest from reference TRBV7-9 and TRBJ1-2): DTGVSQNPRHKITKRGQNVTFRCDPISEHNRLYWYRQTLGQGPEFLTYFQNEAQLEKSRLLSDRFSAERPKGSFSTLEIQRTEQGDSAMYLCASSERGQENRGYTFGSGTRLTVV.

This clone was seen more than once but under ten times. V gene TRBV10-1 combines with J gene TRBJ2-5; 9 bases agree with TRBD1. The closer fit of TRBJ2-7 to the DNA end suggests the J call may be wrong. Looked up from germline, CDR1 is WNHNN and CDR2 is SYGVQD (reference sequence). This CDR3 region has 15 residues. The CDR3 nucleotides are TGCGCCAGCAGTGCCTCCGGACAGGGGTCCTACGAGCAGTACTTC. Protein product: CASSASGQGSYEQYF.

The chain joins TRBV7-8 to TRBJ1-3, with D perhaps TRBD1 (5 bases). The germline V gene has CDR1 SGHVS and CDR2 FQNEAQ. V lost 3 bases to trimming and J lost 0 bases, with 15 bases between them. The CDR3 length is 17 residues. This CDR3 reads CASSLVGGANSGNTIYF. The CDR3 DNA reads as TGTGCCAGCAGCTTGGTGGGTGGGGCCAACTCTGGAAACACCATATATTTT.

V gene TRBV30 combines with J gene TRBJ1-2, with 8 bases matching TRBD1. The CDR3 runs 13 residues. V lost 3 bases, J lost 3 bases, and 3 bases stayed unmatched. In germline, CDR1 is GTSNPN, CDR2 SVGIG (reference sequence). CDR3 in amino acids: CAWREGQDYGYTF. The CDR3 nucleotides are TGTGCCTGGAGGGAGGGACAGGACTATGGCTACACCTTC. Looking up the rest from reference TRBV30 and TRBJ1-2 gives the full variable domain: SQTIHQWPATLVQPVGSPLSLECTVEGTSNPNLYWYRQAAGRGLQLLFYSVGIGQISSEVPQNLSASRPQDRQFILSSKKLLLSDSGFYLCAWREGQDYGYTFGSGTRLTVV.